The source of this TCR beta chain is a study of cytomegalovirus exposure and HLA in healthy donors (dated by TCRdb to the late 2010s). The study in broad terms: According to an earlier analysis of around 600 of the donors, some 180 million T cells yielded approximately 120 million unique TCR beta sequences and about 280 Gb of sequence data. An early release covering roughly 640 HLA-typed donors comprised about 320 gigabases of sequencing data and 65 million to 100 million unique TCR sequences. The genetic ancestry cluster associated with self-reported Caucasian donors included roughly four fifths of the 398 genotyped donors. The study was designed to test whether signatures of past pathogen exposure could be identified by cataloging public T cell receptors. Using immunosequencing, the study profiled T cell repertoires from about 620 subjects and related those repertoires to cytomegalovirus serostatus. Besides the first cohort of roughly 660 subjects, a separate validation cohort made up of 120 or so different subjects was used. To predict cytomegalovirus infection status, the study brought together high-throughput TCR immunosequencing, statistical association of individual TCRs with disease status, and machine learning. In a later analysis, previously published TCR beta repertoires from roughly 710 donors were re-analyzed and high-resolution HLA genotyping was added so that TCR occurrence patterns could be studied. Rather than using new phenotypic data, the later analysis identified candidate immune exposures from TCR beta sequences and from how often those sequences occurred across donors. In an earlier analysis of about 590 of the donors, high-throughput TCR beta sequencing was used to judge whether each TCR beta V gene segment behaved as functional or pseudogenic. Donor age, sex, ethnicity and CMV serostatus were collected together with the repertoire data. In a later genetic analysis, genome-wide SNP genotypes for about three fifths of the roughly 670 donors were used, and that subset was treated as a discovery cohort. All discovery cohort repertoires had been generated using a single sequencing platform. Class I and class II HLA loci were covered by the typing at four-digit resolution. Typing coverage differed by locus: A, B, C, DRB1 and DQB1 were typed in roughly 629-630 donors, DQA1 in roughly 510, DPA1 in 600 to 610, and DPB1 in 450 to 480. Five DR-DQ haplotypes were handled as single units for association and clustering because linkage in the cohort was strong. On average, roughly 250,000 unique TCR beta nucleotide sequences were sequenced per donor among some 420 genotyped donors of the cohort, with about 19% of those sequences being non-productive. Broader findings and caveats from the paper: For the cohort, immune exposure information was limited to CMV serostatus. When HLA alleles, especially DR and DQ, strongly co-occurred, TCR associations were difficult to assign to individual alleles. Several of the top co-occurrence clusters appeared to be linked to parvovirus B19, influenza, CMV and Epstein-Barr virus, according to a later analysis. Because some donors lacked HLA typing at each locus, the association tests relied only on the typed subset. Compared with the approximately 600-donor mean, donors in an Asian-associated ancestry cluster had fewer N-insertions in productive TCRs, according to a later genetic analysis. A later analysis associated roughly 17,000 TCR beta sequences with specific HLA alleles at a false discovery rate of 0.05. A total of 150 to 200 TCR beta chains were listed by the study as associated with cytomegalovirus. The earlier analysis of 450 to 700 of the donors excluded some 15 rarely observed V segments, including chromosome 9 orphons, because counts were too low. The presence/absence analyses assumed that sequencing depth was roughly uniform across donors, and that assumption may not be true. A further reported finding was that TCR beta sequences accurately predicted the HLA-A and HLA-B alleles for most subjects in the first cohort. Some IMGT-functional V segments, including TRBV6-2 and TRBV6-3, could not be told apart with the 87-base-pair reads, so those segments were excluded. According to a later analysis, most CMV-associated TCR beta chains appeared to be HLA-restricted, and the HLA associations seemed to be driven largely by CMV exposure. Correlated functional status among segregating V segments might reflect linkage disequilibrium, but an unknown experimental factor could not be ruled out. This cohort had only TCR beta chains sequenced, and the lack of alpha or paired-chain data limited which features could be detected. Most TCR sequences were observed very rarely across donors, whereas some public TCRs were present in many individuals. The authors suggested that the approach could potentially be generalized to other disease states and immunological phenotypes. A later genetic analysis associated a missense DCLRE1C variant with V-gene and J-gene trimming of TCR beta chains, and an independent cohort replicated the association. Broadly in line with IMGT annotations, most TCR beta V segments showed up in productive rearrangements about 87% or about 30% of the time in an earlier analysis of several hundred of the donors. A cluster of highly shared sequence variants was judged likely to represent a technical artifact of the sequencing pipeline. In a later analysis, TCR association rates were found to vary across HLA loci, with the most associated TCRs seen for DRB1 alleles and the fewest for HLA-C alleles. In both the original and validation cohorts, the classifier was reported to diagnose cytomegalovirus status with high specificity and sensitivity. A later analysis found that HLA-associated TCR beta chains were more clonally expanded and had lower generation probabilities than equally common non-associated chains. A few of the identified cytomegalovirus-associated TCR beta chains were confirmed in vitro to be specific for cytomegalovirus antigens.

In total, fewer than 750 healthy bone marrow donors made up the cohort. All cohort members were sampled while nominally healthy, although unrecorded immune exposures were likely present. The donor was CMV seropositive and was included in the group of 250 to 300 seropositive cohort members. Every donor gave a peripheral blood sample, and the peripheral blood mononuclear cells from that sample were used for TCR beta sequencing. Genomic DNA extraction from the blood cell samples was performed with the Qiagen DNeasy Blood Extraction Kit. The library was produced with the immunoSEQ multiplex PCR assay. For the multiplex PCR, a mixture combining 60 forward primers for TCR Vbeta segments and 13 reverse primers for TCR Jbeta segments was used. A multiplex PCR assay on genomic DNA amplified the CDR3 region of rearranged TCR beta genes. The amplified TCR beta libraries were sequenced on the Illumina HiSeq System as 87-base-pair reads. The source study handled its data this way. In a later analysis, tens of millions of unique TCR beta chains were counted across the 500 to 850 repertoires, and roughly 11 million of these chains were shared by at least two donors. Raw reads were error-corrected and collapsed into unique sequences by a nearest-neighbor algorithm in which closely related sequences were merged to remove PCR and sequencing errors. To assign V, D and J gene segments, CDR3 sequences were aligned to IMGT reference sequences. For a sequence to be retained, at least a six-nucleotide match to both a V gene segment and a J gene segment was required. Rearrangements were classified as productive when the CDR3 lacked stop codons and remained in frame with V and J, and all other rearrangements were classified as non-productive. CDR3 was defined according to IMGT convention as the region running from the second conserved V-encoded cysteine to the conserved J-encoded phenylalanine. Sequences without an unambiguous match to a single V gene segment were excluded from the earlier analysis of 500 to 700 of the donors. An earlier analysis of fewer than 750 of the donors called V segments functional above 56.7% productive rearrangements and segregating when the between-donor standard deviation exceeded 5%. A statistical classification framework was built to diagnose cytomegalovirus status from the catalog of TCR beta chain sequences. A later analysis assigned V and J genes by comparing TCR nucleotide sequences with IMGT/GENE-DB human TR gene sequences. Using the TCRdist pipeline, a later analysis assigned CDR3 sequences along with most-parsimonious VDJ recombination scenarios. In a later analysis, each TCR beta chain was defined by its CDR3 amino acid sequence together with its V-gene family, and reads without a unique V-gene family were excluded. A later analysis removed 500 to 600 highly shared, low-generation-probability nucleotide sequences to deal with suspected cross-contamination and a sequencing artifact. A later analysis calculated a clonal expansion index for each public chain from normalized within-repertoire ranks of inferred template counts. Generation probabilities in a later analysis came from a VDJ recombination model fitted to out-of-frame rearrangements, and those results were checked against IGoR. In a later analysis, TCR-TCR, TCR-HLA and TCR-CMV co-occurrence was scored with hypergeometric tests, and a repertoire-size bias correction was applied to TCR pairs. A later analysis estimated false discovery rates by permuting HLA or CMV assignments 20 times. A later analysis grouped co-occurring TCRs with DBSCAN, adding TCRdist sequence similarity when clustering within HLA-allele-positive subsets. Repertoires with fewer than 30,000 or more than 120,000 public chains, plus five repertoires with anomalous nucleotide sharing, were excluded from co-occurrence clustering. TCRdb took over this immuneACCESS table, retaining in-frame rearrangements with V and J assigned. Such tables are incomplete; in checked studies, under half of the missing clones stem from an unresolved V gene, and the remainder is unexplained. V and J calls and clone size come straight from that table; D and trimming were deduced from the DNA. The sample table holds around 120,000 clones, of which approximately 76% were seen once. The ten largest make up approximately 16% of the sample.

CDR1 and CDR2 were assigned from the germline V gene (reference sequence) as WNHNN and SYGVQD. V loses 7 bases, J loses 7 bases, and the germline ends lie 14 bases apart. Measured from the cysteine to the phenylalanine, the CDR3 is 13 residues long. This entry keeps only the CDR3 DNA: 39 bases, framed from base 1. This clone has just a few counts. The target of this receptor is not known. No much larger clone exists at a distance of one base, and base qualities are not known. The chain couples TRBV10-1 to TRBJ1-5; possibly the D gene is TRBD1, per 6 matching bases. Sequencing used PBMCs. This TCR came from a middle-aged man in good health and CMV-seropositive. The CDR3 reads CASTTGMGQPQHF. The nucleotide sequence is given as TGCGCCAGCACCACAGGGATGGGACAGCCCCAGCATTTT.